This T cell receptor beta chain was profiled in a study of shared T cell receptors in the human thymus. CDR1 and CDR2 from the germline V gene are MNHEY and SMNVEV (reference sequence). Trimming took 2 bases from V and 5 from J; bases not matched to a gene: 6. This CDR3 has 15 amino acids. Some clones are missing from TCRdb's copy, which holds only in-frame ones; the method was immunoSEQ multiplex PCR. This table has about 610,000 clones, more than 75% appearing once. The same specimen was also included in a second study, on human thymus T cells. From that report: In corrective heart surgery, resections were taken, and these provided the thymus tissue. Among thymic and blood repertoires, usage of V and J genes appeared biased. Highly overlapping thymic repertoires in unrelated individuals were reported by related research.

Material for sequencing was thymocytes. The clonotype was recovered from a boy under two years old with a congenital heart defect. V is TRBV27 and J is TRBJ2-7; 10 bases agree with TRBD2. CDR3 region: CASSLEAGGPNEQYF. The CDR3, as DNA: TGTGCCAGCAGTTTAGAAGCGGGAGGGCCGAACGAGCAGTACTTC.